This T cell receptor beta chain is from a study of CD8 T cells in ankylosing spondylitis. General study findings and limits: Earlier reports found some motif variants in synovial fluid and blood in reactive arthritis. One TCR beta motif, made up of roughly 8 highly homologous variants, appeared characteristic of ankylosing spondylitis blood. Disease-linked clones were CD8+ and relatively rare in peripheral blood.

The CDR3 has 17 amino acids. Trimming stripped 1 base from V and 2 bases from J, with 15 bases between. Germline CDR1 reads LNHNV; CDR2 reads YYDKDF (reference sequence). Researchers built TCR beta libraries using quantitative 5'-RACE with molecular barcodes. TCRdb ran MiXCR on the 5' RACE reads and lists one entry per CDR3 protein. The sample includes fewer than 550,000 distinct CDR3 sequences, roughly 5% of them seen just once. This clonotype has at least ten counts. What it binds is unknown. The chain is built from TRBV15 and TRBJ2-1; a weak D match, TRBD2 (6 bases). Input material: blood, either unsorted or a sorted T cell fraction (not recorded which). This TCR derives from a male donor with ankylosing spondylitis. CDR3 amino acids: CATSRALSSGAYNEQFF. As DNA, the CDR3 is TGTGCCACCAGCAGAGCATTGAGTAGCGGTGCCTACAATGAGCAGTTCTTC.